The 14 T cell receptor beta chains below come from one sample, sequenced in a study of blood T cells in healthy people across ages. Alongside a J-beta primer mix, a sample-barcoded 5' primer served in a second PCR lasting about 7 to 12 cycles. TCRdb reprocessed the 5' RACE reads via MiXCR and lists one record per CDR3 protein. The table has just over 1 million distinct CDR3 sequences, roughly 45% seen once. Sequencing input: blood. These receptors were taken from a woman aged 60-75 years in good health.

The chain couples TRBV20-1 to TRBJ2-3; the match to TRBD1 covers 9 bases. The V gene's germline CDR1 is DFQATT and CDR2 SNEGSKA (reference sequence). The trim removed 3 bases at V and 3 bases at J, leaving 7 bases unmatched. The CDR3 consists of 15 residues. The CDR3 region has the DNA TGCAGTGCTAGTGGGATGGGACAGGGAACAGATACGCAGTATTTT. It is translated as CSASGMGQGTDTQYF.

This clonotype was seen a handful of times. CDR3 amino acids: CASSYRQFSYNEQFF. CDR3 nucleotide sequence: TGTGCCAGCAGCTACCGACAGTTTTCCTACAATGAGCAGTTCTTC. V usage is TRBV7-2 and J usage is TRBJ2-1; tentatively, D is TRBD1 (5 bases). Germline V lookup: CDR1 SGHTA, CDR2 FQGNSA. V lost 4 bases, J lost 1 base, and 11 bases lay in between. The CDR3 is 15 residues long.

This sequence joins TRBV5-1 and TRBJ2-3, with D possibly matching TRBD2 (6 bases). This CDR3 contains 14 residues. Deletions cut 7 bases from V and 0 bases from J, with 12 bases between. Per germline, CDR1 SGHRS and CDR2 YFSETQ. Here the CDR3 DNA reads TGCGCCAGCGCGCCCGGGGGTAGCACAGATACGCAGTATTTT. Encoded protein: CASAPGGSTDTQYF. The full variable domain, in which reference TRBV5-1 and TRBJ2-3 provide the parts outside the CDR3, is KAGVTQTPRYLIKTRGQQVTLSCSPISGHRSVSWYQQTPGQGLQFLFEYFSETQRNKGNFPGRFSGRQFSNSRSEMNVSTLELGDSALYLCASAPGGSTDTQYFGPGTRLTVL.

The chain is built from TRBV20-1 and TRBJ2-7, with 12 bases aligning to TRBD2. The J segment lost 4 bases and the V segment lost 0 bases, leaving 4 bases of the junction unmatched. This CDR3 spans 15 amino acids. Germline V gene sequence: CDR1 DFQATT, CDR2 SNEGSKA (reference sequence). CDR3 DNA sequence: TGCAGTGCTAGAGAACCTAGCGGGGGGGCTTACGAGCAGTACTTC. Translation: CSAREPSGGAYEQYF.

This clonotype has only one observation. This clone may be a read error of a much larger clone one base away. This sequence joins TRBV2 and TRBJ2-1; the D is unclear. This CDR3 spans 14 amino acids. Trimming took 6 bases from V and 1 from J, leaving 10 bases between them. CDR1 is SNHLY and CDR2 is FYNNEI in the germline V gene. This CDR3 reads CASRGRRSYNEQFF. The CDR3 coding sequence is TGTGCCAGCAGGGGCCGTAGGTCCTACAATGAGCAGTTCTTC. Full variable domain (outside the CDR3, taken from reference TRBV2 and TRBJ2-1): EPEVTQTPSHQVTQMGQEVILRCVPISNHLYFYWYRQILGQKVEFLVSFYNNEISEKSEIFDDQFSVERPDGSNFTLKIRSTKLEDSAMYFCASRGRRSYNEQFFGPGTRLTVL.

The chain couples TRBV6-6 to TRBJ2-3; tentatively, D is TRBD2 (6 bases). Germline V gene lookup returns CDR1 MNHNY and CDR2 SVGAGI (reference sequence). V was trimmed by 6 bases and J by 13 bases, leaving 20 bases between them. There are 13 residues in the CDR3. The CDR3 region has the DNA TGTGCCAGCAGCCCCGCTAGCGCTGGACTTGAGTATTTT. Translating gives CASSPASAGLEYF.

V gene TRBV24-1 combines with J gene TRBJ2-5, with 8 bases aligning to TRBD1. The V and J ends lost 3 bases and 2 bases, in that order; junction bases with no gene match: 1. Looked up from germline, CDR1 is KGHDR and CDR2 is SFDVKD. This CDR3 has 14 residues. The CDR3 DNA is TGTGCCACCAGTGATGGGACAGGACAAGAGACCCAGTACTTC. This gives the protein CATSDGTGQETQYF.

The sample holds a few counts of this clonotype. The rearrangement links TRBV14 to TRBJ1-4; weak D call: TRBD1 (6 bases). Germline-derived CDR1 and CDR2 are SGHDN and FVKESK. Trimming pared 3 bases from V and 7 bases from J, leaving 18 bases between. The CDR3 is 16 amino acids. The chain's CDR3 is CASSHGTTARGEKLFF. The CDR3 bases are TGTGCCAGCAGCCACGGAACGACAGCCAGGGGTGAAAAACTGTTTTTT. The whole variable domain, filled in from reference TRBV14 and TRBJ1-4, reads EAGVTQFPSHSVIEKGQTVTLRCDPISGHDNLYWYRRVMGKEIKFLLHFVKESKQDESGMPNNRFLAERTGGTYSTLKVQPAELEDSGVYFCASSHGTTARGEKLFFGSGTQLSVL.

Only a few counts were recorded for this clonotype. V and J are TRBV15 and TRBJ2-7; D remains ambiguous. There are 17 residues in the CDR3. V lost 0 bases to trimming and J lost 0 bases, with 15 bases between them. Germline CDR1 and CDR2: LNHNV and YYDKDF (reference sequence). CDR3 in DNA: TGTGCCACCAGCAGAGATCTGACTGGGTCTAGCTCCTACGAGCAGTACTTC. It is translated as CATSRDLTGSSSYEQYF.

This clonotype showed up just a few times. Here the CDR3 DNA reads TGTGCCAGCAGGGACAGCTATAATTCACCCCTCCACTTT. As protein: CASRDSYNSPLHF. V usage is TRBV6-5 and J usage is TRBJ1-6; maybe TRBD1 (6 bases). CDR3 length: 13 amino acids. V was trimmed by 6 bases and J by 3 bases, leaving 6 bases between them. Germline V gene sequence: CDR1 MNHEY, CDR2 SVGAGI.

V usage is TRBV9 and J usage is TRBJ1-1; TRBD1 matches at 7 bases. Germline trimming cut 4 bases from V and 5 bases from J; bases unmatched to any gene: 17. This CDR3 spans 17 amino acids. CDR1 and CDR2 from the germline V gene are SGDLS and YYNGEE. This CDR3 reads CASSPRGGGGQFTEAFF. The CDR3 region has the DNA TGTGCCAGCAGCCCGAGGGGTGGAGGGGGCCAGTTTACTGAAGCTTTCTTT.

This rearrangement joins TRBV29-1 to TRBJ1-3; D gene unclear. With 7 bases removed from V and 0 bases from J, the gap between germline ends came to 10 bases. CDR3 size: 13 residues. CDR1 SQVTM and CDR2 ANQGSEA come from the germline V gene. CDR3 protein: CSGRQSSGNTIYF. For the CDR3, the DNA is TGCAGCGGGAGGCAGTCCTCTGGAAACACCATATATTTT.

The chain couples TRBV6-1 to TRBJ2-1; D is tentatively TRBD1 or TRBD2 (6 bases each). Trimming shortened V by 4 bases and J by 0 bases, and 13 bases separated the two germline ends. The CDR3 consists of 16 residues. Germline V lookup: CDR1 MNHNS, CDR2 SASEGT. Written as DNA, the CDR3 is TGTGCCAGCAGTGTCCGGGGGCCCAGCTCCTACAATGAGCAGTTCTTC. Translation gives CASSVRGPSSYNEQFF.

The genes are TRBV30 and TRBJ1-6; TRBD1 is a possible D gene (6 bases). The CDR3 loop spans 14 amino acids. Germline CDR1 reads GTSNPN; CDR2 reads SVGIG (reference sequence). Trimming shortened V by 0 bases and J by 11 bases, and 14 bases separated the two germline ends. The CDR3 sequence: CAWSVGARDTPLHF. For the CDR3, the DNA is TGTGCCTGGAGTGTGGGGGCCCGGGACACACCCCTCCACTTT.